These T cell receptor beta chains were read from a single sample in a study of lymphopenia after photon versus proton radiotherapy. Assay: immunoSEQ multiplex PCR; the TCRdb copy retains only in-frame clones and omits some. The sample carries about 50,000 clones, roughly 90% recorded once. Material: peripheral blood, obtained from a patient treated with photon-based radiotherapy. The receptors were gathered from a woman aged 40 to 55 with cholangiocarcinoma. Both conserved end residues are part of each CDR3. The order of the fields is CDR3 DNA, CDR3 protein, J gene, D gene, clone size, V gene. A D gene is named only where the DNA matches it firmly. Clone size is stated in some rows and not others, as once, few, many or a class when expanded.

CDR3nt: TGTGCCAGCAGCTTACTTGGGGTAGCGGACACAGATACGCAGTATTTT
CDR3aa: CASSLLGVADTDTQYF
j_gene: TRBJ2-3
d_gene: NA
abundance: NA
v_gene: TRBV7-3

CDR3nt: TGTGCCAGCAGCCCCGATGGAGGGAACCGGGAGCTGTTTTTT
CDR3aa: CASSPDGGNRELFF
j_gene: TRBJ2-2
d_gene: NA
abundance: NA
v_gene: TRBV5-6

CDR3nt: TGTGCCAGTAGTGGAACCGGGACAGTGAACACCGGGGAGCTGTTTTTT
CDR3aa: CASSGTGTVNTGELFF
j_gene: TRBJ2-2
d_gene: TRBD1
abundance: NA
v_gene: TRBV19

CDR3nt: TGTGCCAGCAGCGTAGGATCTGGAAACACCATATATTTT
CDR3aa: CASSVGSGNTIYF
j_gene: TRBJ1-3
d_gene: NA
abundance: NA
v_gene: TRBV9

CDR3nt: TGTGCCAGCAGCTCCCCCTCAGTGAACACCGGGGAGCTGTTTTTT
CDR3aa: CASSSPSVNTGELFF
j_gene: TRBJ2-2
d_gene: NA
abundance: NA
v_gene: TRBV11-1

CDR3nt: TGTGCCAGCAGCCTACTAGAGAATGAGCAGTTCTTC
CDR3aa: CASSLLENEQFF
j_gene: TRBJ2-1
d_gene: NA
abundance: NA
v_gene: TRBV11-2

CDR3nt: TGTGCCAGCAGCCATCCGGGACAGGGGGCGCAGGAGCAGTACTTC
CDR3aa: CASSHPGQGAQEQYF
j_gene: TRBJ2-7
d_gene: TRBD1
abundance: NA
v_gene: TRBV11-2

CDR3nt: TGTGCCACCAGCAGATCGGGACAGGGGGCGGACGAGCAGTACTTC
CDR3aa: CATSRSGQGADEQYF
j_gene: TRBJ2-7
d_gene: TRBD1
abundance: few
v_gene: TRBV15

CDR3nt: TGCGCCAGCAGCTTTGGCAGCTATTCCTACGAGCAGTACTTC
CDR3aa: CASSFGSYSYEQYF
j_gene: TRBJ2-7
d_gene: NA
abundance: NA
v_gene: TRBV5-1

CDR3nt: TGTGCCAGCAGCCAAGAAACAGGGAACCAAAATCAGCCCCAGCATTTT
CDR3aa: CASSQETGNQNQPQHF
j_gene: TRBJ1-5
d_gene: NA
abundance: NA
v_gene: TRBV4-2

CDR3nt: TGTGCCAGCAGTGAATCTGGGACAGGGGTCGACGAGCAGTACTTC
CDR3aa: CASSESGTGVDEQYF
j_gene: TRBJ2-7
d_gene: TRBD1
abundance: NA
v_gene: TRBV2

CDR3nt: TGTGCCAGCAGCTTTGGATTTGACCAGCCCCAGCATTTT
CDR3aa: CASSFGFDQPQHF
j_gene: TRBJ1-5
d_gene: NA
abundance: NA
v_gene: TRBV7-9

CDR3nt: TGTGCCAGCAGTTTATCCGTGAATGCCTACAATGAGCAGTTCTTC
CDR3aa: CASSLSVNAYNEQFF
j_gene: TRBJ2-1
d_gene: NA
abundance: NA
v_gene: TRBV28

CDR3nt: TGTGCCAGCAGCTCCTCCGCCGGTTACACTGAAGCTTTCTTT
CDR3aa: CASSSSAGYTEAFF
j_gene: TRBJ1-1
d_gene: NA
abundance: NA
v_gene: TRBV7-9

CDR3nt: TGTGCCAGCAGCCAAGCACGGGGGCCAACTGGGGCCAACGTCCTGACTTTC
CDR3aa: CASSQARGPTGANVLTF
j_gene: TRBJ2-6
d_gene: NA
abundance: NA
v_gene: TRBV14

CDR3nt: TGTGCCAGCCGGACTAGCGGGACCGTCGGGGAGCTGTTTTTT
CDR3aa: CASRTSGTVGELFF
j_gene: TRBJ2-2
d_gene: TRBD2
abundance: NA
v_gene: TRBV28

CDR3nt: TGTGCCAGCAGCCAACAGAGCGGGGGGAACACCGGGGAGCTGTTTTTT
CDR3aa: CASSQQSGGNTGELFF
j_gene: TRBJ2-2
d_gene: TRBD2
abundance: NA
v_gene: TRBV7-9